The 31 T cell receptor beta chains below come from one sample, sequenced in a study of T cells in tumors after PD-1 blockade. The assay was immunoSEQ multiplex PCR, and TCRdb's table has in-frame clones only and misses some. This repertoire shows roughly 9,300 clones, around two thirds found once; its top ten account for approximately 4.5%. The input for sequencing was tumor tissue, taken after anti-PD-1 treatment. The receptors stem from a human donor with basal cell carcinoma.

This chain connects TRBV5-5 to TRBJ1-5; 10 bases line up with TRBD1. The length of the CDR3 is 15 residues. Germline lookup yields CDR1 SGHKS and CDR2 YYEKEE (reference sequence). V lost 6 bases, J lost 2 bases, and 5 bases stayed unmatched. CDR3 loop: CASTSTGGGNQPQHF. The CDR3 coding sequence is TGTGCCAGCACCTCGACAGGGGGCGGCAATCAGCCCCAGCATTTT.

The chain carries TRBV5-1 and TRBJ1-1; no clear D gene. Trimming removed 2 bases at V and 9 bases at J, with 17 bases between. The CDR3 spans 14 residues. Germline CDR1 SGHRS, CDR2 YFSETQ. The CDR3 protein is CASSLDTTTLKAFF. CDR3 nucleotide sequence: TGCGCCAGCAGCTTAGACACGACAACACTGAAAGCTTTCTTT.

Only a few counts were recorded for this clone. The rearrangement joins TRBV6-6 to TRBJ1-5; D call uncertain. V dropped 4 bases and J dropped 4 bases, with 8 bases sitting between them. The germline V gene encodes CDR1 MNHNY and CDR2 SVGAGI (reference sequence). CDR3 length equals 13 residues. The CDR3 DNA follows: TGTGCCAGCAGTTCAAGCGGAAATCAGCCCCAGCATTTT. It codes for CASSSSGNQPQHF.

About this clone itself: Different DNA sequences within this sample yield the same CDR3. The chain couples TRBV20-1 to TRBJ1-4; unclear D gene. The V end lost 3 bases, the J end lost 8 bases, and 10 bases lay between the germline ends. CDR3 length equals 12 residues. Germline loops: CDR1 DFQATT, CDR2 SNEGSKA (reference sequence). Here the CDR3 reads CSASHREEKLFF. The CDR3 DNA is TGCAGTGCTAGTCACAGAGAGGAAAAACTGTTTTTT.

V usage is TRBV2 and J usage is TRBJ1-1; D is undetermined. CDR1 and CDR2 from the germline V gene are SNHLY and FYNNEI. V lost 6 bases to trimming and J lost 4 bases, with 6 bases between them. This CDR3 is built from 11 residues. DNA for the CDR3: TGTGCCAGCAGGGTGACCACTGAAGCTTTCTTT. It is translated as CASRVTTEAFF.

The chain couples TRBV5-1 to TRBJ2-4; D gene uncertain. This CDR3 contains 12 residues. The germline V gene has CDR1 SGHRS and CDR2 YFSETQ. V was cut by 1 base and J by 7 bases, with 6 bases left in between. The CDR3 spells CASSLNGNIQYF. Written as DNA, the CDR3 is TGCGCCAGCAGCTTGAACGGGAACATTCAGTACTTC.

This clone turned up a few times. This chain connects TRBV5-1 to TRBJ2-2; weak D call: TRBD1 (5 bases). Deletions cut 0 bases from V and 3 bases from J, with 15 bases between. CDR1 SGHRS and CDR2 YFSETQ come from the germline V gene. CDR3 length: 17 amino acids. The CDR3 sequence: CASSLVGSLGDTGELFF. DNA for the CDR3: TGCGCCAGCAGCTTGGTGGGATCCTTAGGGGACACCGGGGAGCTGTTTTTT.

This sequence joins TRBV6-5 and TRBJ2-2; D not certain. The CDR3 runs 14 residues. Germline loops: CDR1 MNHEY, CDR2 SVGAGI. The germline V and J ends were trimmed by 2 bases and 2 bases, with 6 bases remaining between them. The CDR3: CASSYDTNTGELFF. The CDR3 DNA is TGTGCCAGCAGTTACGACACCAACACCGGGGAGCTGTTTTTT.

In this sample, this clone turned up a few times. Other DNA sequences from this sample encode an identical CDR3 as well. This chain uses TRBV5-1 with TRBJ1-1, with D unresolved. Germline V lookup: CDR1 SGHRS, CDR2 YFSETQ. V gave up 0 bases and J gave up 1 base, with 10 bases separating them. The CDR3 is 15 amino acids. The CDR3 reads CASSLGRVGNTEAFF. The DNA for the CDR3 is TGCGCCAGCAGCTTGGGGAGGGTCGGGAACACTGAAGCTTTCTTT.

The chain joins TRBV5-1 to TRBJ1-1; 7 bases are a match to TRBD1. The germline V gene has CDR1 SGHRS and CDR2 YFSETQ. CDR3 length: 16 amino acids. The V gene end was trimmed by 4 bases and the J gene end by 4 bases; junction bases not matched to a gene: 13. As DNA, the CDR3 is TGCGCCAGCAGCCCGGGACAGCCTTCTTCCATCACTGAAGCTTTCTTT. Amino acids: CASSPGQPSSITEAFF.

The V call is TRBV7-6, the J call TRBJ1-5, with TRBD1 as a possible D gene (6 bases). The CDR3 consists of 13 residues. V was trimmed by 3 bases and J by 5 bases, leaving 8 bases between them. Germline CDR1 reads SGHVS; CDR2 reads FNYEAQ. The CDR3 sequence is CASSFRGDQPQHF. In nucleotides, the CDR3 is TGTGCCAGCAGCTTCAGGGGTGATCAGCCCCAGCATTTT.

V and J are TRBV19 and TRBJ1-2, with D maybe TRBD1 (6 bases). V lost 2 bases and J lost 3, with 13 bases in between. Looked up from germline, CDR1 is LNHDA and CDR2 is SQIVND (reference sequence). This CDR3 region has 15 residues. DNA of the CDR3: TGTGCCAGTAGTATATCATCCAGGGGAGACTATGGCTACACCTTC. Translating gives CASSISSRGDYGYTF.

This sequence joins TRBV5-4 and TRBJ2-7, with D tentatively TRBD1 (5 bases). Germline CDR1 reads SGHNT; CDR2 reads YYREEE (reference sequence). Trimming shortened V by 3 bases and J by 8 bases, and 15 bases separated the two germline ends. CDR3 length equals 13 residues. CDR3 sequence (DNA): TGTGCCAGCAGCTCAGATGGTAGGGGAAAGCAGTACTTC. This gives the protein CASSSDGRGKQYF.

V gene TRBV20-1 combines with J gene TRBJ2-7, with 8 bases lining up with TRBD1. The germline CDR1 and CDR2 sequences are DFQATT and SNEGSKA (reference sequence). There are 12 residues in the CDR3. V trimming: 3 bases; J trimming: 3 bases; junction bases outside the gene matches: 1. The CDR3 DNA sequence: TGCAGTGCTAGTGACAGGGGCTACGAGCAGTACTTC. Its translation is CSASDRGYEQYF.

The V call is TRBV10-3, the J call TRBJ2-5, with 7 bases aligning to TRBD1. CDR1 is ENHRY and CDR2 is SYGVKD in the germline V gene. The length of the CDR3 is 14 residues. V dropped 0 bases and J dropped 2; count of bases not matched to a gene: 0. CDR3 amino acids: CAISESGQQETQYF. CDR3 coding DNA: TGTGCCATCAGTGAGTCGGGACAGCAAGAGACCCAGTACTTC.

The rearrangement joins TRBV27 to TRBJ2-5; perhaps TRBD1 as D (5 bases). Trimming stripped 5 bases from V and 3 bases from J, with 16 bases between. CDR1 MNHEY and CDR2 SMNVEV come from the germline V gene (reference sequence). The CDR3 extends over 15 amino acids. The CDR3 sequence: CASSPTRVSKETQYF. The DNA for the CDR3 is TGTGCCAGCAGTCCAACCAGGGTGTCAAAAGAGACCCAGTACTTC.

This clone was recorded once. The chain couples TRBV28 to TRBJ2-3; D gene unclear. Trimming stripped 9 bases from V and 6 bases from J, with 13 bases between. Germline V lookup: CDR1 MDHEN, CDR2 SYDVKM. This CDR3 is 12 amino acids long. CDR3 coding DNA: TGTGCCAGTAAGGGTACCGAGGATACGCAGTATTTT. It encodes CASKGTEDTQYF.

This clone came up a few times. This chain connects TRBV2 to TRBJ1-2, with 7 bases matching TRBD1. J gave up 0 bases and V 1 base, and 8 bases lay outside the gene matches. The CDR3 consists of 17 residues. The V gene's germline CDR1 is SNHLY and CDR2 FYNNEI. CDR3 sequence (DNA): TGTGCCAGCAGTGAAGTTCGTTCCGGGACAGCTAACTATGGCTACACCTTC. It specifies CASSEVRSGTANYGYTF.

The sample holds a few counts of this clone. The genes are TRBV18 and TRBJ1-5, with D maybe TRBD1 (5 bases). CDR1 is KGHSH and CDR2 is LQKENI in the germline V gene. V lost 2 bases and J 0 bases, leaving 14 bases between the germline ends. This CDR3 is built from 17 residues. CDR3 in amino acids: CASSPTATVYSNQPQHF. The CDR3 coding sequence is TGTGCCAGCTCACCAACAGCGACAGTATATAGCAATCAGCCCCAGCATTTT.

The J gene is TRBJ2-7, the V gene TRBV27; 11 nucleotides line up with TRBD2. CDR3 length: 17 amino acids. Germline V lookup: CDR1 MNHEY, CDR2 SMNVEV (reference sequence). The V gene end was trimmed by 6 bases and the J gene end by 3 bases; junction bases not matched to a gene: 13. DNA of the CDR3: TGTGCCAGCAGCCGCCTCACTAGCGGGGGACGCAACTACGAGCAGTACTTC. Translation gives CASSRLTSGGRNYEQYF.

This sequence joins TRBV7-6 and TRBJ2-1, with D unresolved. Trimming left V 5 bases short and J 4 bases short, with 21 bases between. This CDR3 is built from 17 residues. CDR1 and CDR2 from the germline V gene are SGHVS and FNYEAQ. The CDR3 sequence: CASSITPKIYPYNEQFF. CDR3 nucleotides: TGTGCCAGCAGCATTACCCCGAAGATCTATCCATACAATGAGCAGTTCTTC. Combining the CDR3 with reference TRBV7-6 and TRBJ2-1 gives the whole variable domain GAGVSQSPRYKVTKRGQDVALRCDPISGHVSLYWYRQALGQGPEFLTYFNYEAQQDKSGLPNDRFSAERPEGSISTLTIQRTEQRDSAMYRCASSITPKIYPYNEQFFGPGTRLTVL.

This clone was found once. This chain links TRBV7-3 with TRBJ2-3; possibly TRBD2 for D (6 bases). Germline CDR1 and CDR2: SGHTA and FQGTGA. V lost 5 bases, J lost 0 bases, and 12 bases lay in between. CDR3 length equals 15 residues. CDR3 coding DNA: TGTGCCAGCAGCCGCTCCGGGACTAGCACAGATACGCAGTATTTT. Protein product: CASSRSGTSTDTQYF.

In its sample, this clone was seen once. The chain combines TRBV10-2 with TRBJ2-1, with D uncertain. Germline V CDR1 and CDR2: WSHSY, SAAADI. V was clipped by 6 bases and J by 4 bases, with 10 bases between them. The CDR3 is made up of 13 amino acids. CDR3 sequence: CASRVGMYNEQFF. The CDR3 DNA follows: TGCGCCAGCAGAGTGGGTATGTACAATGAGCAGTTCTTC.

This clone qualifies as large. The chain combines TRBV7-3 with TRBJ2-7, with 13 bases matching TRBD2. Germline CDR1 and CDR2: SGHTA and FQGTGA. Trimming at V came to 6 bases and at J to 6 bases, leaving 8 bases not matched to a gene. This CDR3 has 15 residues. CDR3 loop: CASSVYGTSGVEQYF. CDR3 nucleotide sequence: TGTGCCAGCAGTGTCTACGGGACTAGCGGGGTCGAGCAGTACTTC.

This chain links TRBV27 with TRBJ1-2; D gene unclear. Looked up from germline, CDR1 is MNHEY and CDR2 is SMNVEV (reference sequence). Trimming shortened V by 8 bases and J by 2 bases, and 24 bases separated the two germline ends. The CDR3 spans 17 residues. CDR3 sequence (DNA): TGTGCCAGCCGTCCCGCCCCTGACGGCCTACTCAACTATGGCTACACCTTC. Amino acids: CASRPAPDGLLNYGYTF.

The CDR3 is CASSASGTGMTDTQYF. CDR3 bases: TGTGCCAGCAGTGCCTCCGGGACAGGGATGACAGATACGCAGTATTTT. The chain links TRBV6-1 to TRBJ2-3; TRBD1 aligns across 9 bases. CDR1 is MNHNS and CDR2 is SASEGT in the germline V gene. V shed 4 bases, J shed 3 bases, and the junction held 8 bases outside the gene matches. This CDR3 has 16 amino acids.

In its sample, this clone was seen a few times. This rearrangement joins TRBV4-2 to TRBJ1-3; D is ambiguous. Trimming removed 0 bases from V and 0 bases from J, with 12 bases in between. Germline assignment: CDR1 LGHNA and CDR2 YNFKEQ. The CDR3 is 17 residues long. The CDR3 DNA reads TGTGCCAGCAGCCAAGATTTTACGGCGGTCTCTGGAAACACCATATATTTT. Encoded protein: CASSQDFTAVSGNTIYF.

The rearrangement links TRBV15 to TRBJ2-6, with D possibly matching TRBD1 (6 bases). V lost 5 bases and J 1 base, leaving 9 bases between the germline ends. CDR3 length equals 15 residues. The V gene's germline CDR1 is LNHNV and CDR2 YYDKDF (reference sequence). CDR3 protein: CATSGTGSGANVLTF. The DNA of the CDR3 is TGTGCCACCAGCGGTACAGGGTCTGGGGCCAACGTCCTGACTTTC.

This chain uses TRBV19 with TRBJ1-2; D might be TRBD1 (5 bases). This CDR3 has 15 amino acids. V lost 2 bases and J 0 bases, leaving 10 bases between the germline ends. From germline, CDR1 is LNHDA and CDR2 SQIVND (reference sequence). The CDR3 sequence is CASSIIRGANYGYTF. CDR3 nucleotides: TGTGCCAGTAGTATAATAAGGGGAGCTAACTATGGCTACACCTTC.

The CDR3 spells CASSSEGIQYF. CDR3 sequence (DNA): TGTGCCAGCAGCTCCGAGGGCATTCAGTACTTC. This chain connects TRBV13 to TRBJ2-4; a possible D gene is TRBD2 (5 bases). Germline assignment: CDR1 PRHDT and CDR2 FYEKMQ (reference sequence). Trimming removed 4 bases from V and 9 bases from J, with 7 bases in between. The CDR3 length is 11 residues.

This rearrangement joins TRBV24-1 to TRBJ1-4; TRBD1 might be the D (5 bases). Germline V CDR1 and CDR2: KGHDR, SFDVKD. V was trimmed by 9 bases and J by 12 bases, leaving 16 bases between them. The CDR3 consists of 12 residues. CDR3 protein: CATWGPGKELFF. In DNA, the CDR3 is TGTGCCACCTGGGGCCCAGGGAAGGAACTGTTTTTT.